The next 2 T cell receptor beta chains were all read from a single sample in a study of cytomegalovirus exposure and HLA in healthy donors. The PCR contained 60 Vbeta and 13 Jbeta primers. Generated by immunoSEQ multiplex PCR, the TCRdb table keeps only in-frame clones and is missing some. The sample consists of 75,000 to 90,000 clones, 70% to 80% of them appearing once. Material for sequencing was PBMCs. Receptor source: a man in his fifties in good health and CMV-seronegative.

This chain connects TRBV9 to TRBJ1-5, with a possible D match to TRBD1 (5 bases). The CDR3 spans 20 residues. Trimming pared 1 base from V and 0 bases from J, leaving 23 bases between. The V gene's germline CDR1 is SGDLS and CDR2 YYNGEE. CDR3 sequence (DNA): TGTGCCAGCAGCGTACCGCGCCTGGACACCCTAGCGATTAGCAATCAGCCCCAGCATTTT. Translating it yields CASSVPRLDTLAISNQPQHF.

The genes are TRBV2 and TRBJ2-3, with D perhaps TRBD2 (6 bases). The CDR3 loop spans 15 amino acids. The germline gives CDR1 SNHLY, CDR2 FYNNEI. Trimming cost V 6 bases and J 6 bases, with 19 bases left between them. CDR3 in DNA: TGTGCCAGCAGGTCGCTCGAGAGACGGGGGGATACGCAGTATTTT. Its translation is CASRSLERRGDTQYF.